These 16 T cell receptor beta chains came from one sample sequenced in a study of T cells in Graves' hyperthyroidism and ophthalmopathy. Amplified TCR beta CDR3 regions derived from RNA transcripts. TCR CDR3 underwent first-round RT-PCR with the HTBI primer set. TCRdb redid the calling of the multiplex PCR reads with MiXCR, one entry per CDR3 protein. The repertoire has a few hundred thousand distinct CDR3 sequences, more than 14% of them found once; the top ten carry roughly a fifth. Sequencing used blood. The receptors originated from a woman aged 25 to 45 with Graves' ophthalmopathy.

The chain links TRBV2 to TRBJ2-3; D not resolved. The CDR3 has 17 residues. The ends were cut back, 1 base at V and 5 bases at J, with 19 bases in the middle. Germline V gene data show CDR1 as SNHLY and CDR2 as FYNNEI. CDR3 coding DNA: TGTGCCAGCAGTGAAGAGCCTATGGACGGGCCCCAAGATACGCAGTATTTT. It codes for CASSEEPMDGPQDTQYF.

This clonotype has ten or more counts. The chain combines TRBV5-8 with TRBJ1-1, with 8 nucleotides matching TRBD1. CDR3 size: 15 residues. Losses at the gene ends were 3 bases for V and 7 bases for J; bases not matched to a gene: 11. Germline V gene data show CDR1 as SGHTS and CDR2 as YDEGEE. The CDR3 DNA reads TGTGCCAGCAGCTCTTTGACAGGGGCGCGGGATGAAGCTTTCTTT. Translating it yields CASSSLTGARDEAFF.

This clonotype was seen at least ten times. The J gene is TRBJ2-5, the V gene TRBV20-1; possibly TRBD1 or TRBD2 for D (5 bases each). CDR1 DFQATT and CDR2 SNEGSKA come from the germline V gene (reference sequence). The CDR3 is 13 residues long. The V and J ends lost 6 bases and 5 bases respectively, with 16 bases between them. CDR3 sequence reads: CSAGDPVGETQYF. The CDR3 nucleotides are TGCAGTGCCGGGGACCCGGTTGGGGAGACCCAGTACTTC.

Comment on this clonotype: Germline and junction disagree at one end, which may indicate a read error. The V call is TRBV7-3, the J call TRBJ2-1; 9 nucleotides line up with TRBD1. The CDR3 consists of 14 residues. Germline-derived CDR1 and CDR2 are SGHTA and FQGTGA. CDR3 nucleotide sequence: TGTGTCAGCAGTTTGGGACAGGGCAACAATGAGCAGTTCTTC. It codes for CVSSLGQGNNEQFF.

In its sample, this clonotype was seen many times. This chain uses TRBV7-9 with TRBJ2-7, with D uncertain. Trimming shortened V by 5 bases and J by 4 bases, and 9 bases separated the two germline ends. Per germline, CDR1 SEHNR and CDR2 FQNEAQ (reference sequence). The CDR3 is 12 residues long. The CDR3 DNA is TGTGCCAGCAGCAGGGTCGTTTACGAGCAGTACTTC. It is translated as CASSRVVYEQYF.

This clonotype was seen repeatedly, ten times or more. This chain connects TRBV18 to TRBJ1-5, with a possible D match to TRBD1 (5 bases). Germline CDR1 is KGHSH and CDR2 is LQKENI. This CDR3 has 13 amino acids. Trimming left V 0 bases short and J 7 bases short, with 7 bases between. The CDR3 DNA sequence: TGTGCCAGCTCACCACCGGGGGGACAGCCCCAGCATTTT. It specifies CASSPPGGQPQHF.

This clonotype was recorded at least ten times. The rearrangement joins TRBV7-3 to TRBJ2-1; 8 positions agree with TRBD2. Germline V gene sequence: CDR1 SGHTA, CDR2 FQGTGA. The CDR3 runs 15 residues. The V and J ends lost 4 bases and 5 bases, in that order; junction bases with no gene match: 7. The CDR3 sequence is CASSSGLASDNEQFF. The CDR3 nucleotides are TGTGCCAGCAGCTCCGGACTAGCATCCGACAATGAGCAGTTCTTC.

This clonotype was detected many times. V is TRBV28 and J is TRBJ1-3; the D is unclear. V was cut by 11 bases and J by 10 bases, with 18 bases left in between. The CDR3 consists of 12 residues. Germline V gene lookup returns CDR1 MDHEN and CDR2 SYDVKM. The CDR3 DNA reads as TGTGCCGCCTGGACTTCTCGCGAAACCATATATTTT. This sequence encodes CAAWTSRETIYF.

In its sample, this clonotype was seen a few times. The chain employs TRBV10-1 and TRBJ2-3; D remains unclear. V was clipped by 5 bases and J by 0 bases, with 6 bases between them. The CDR3 runs to 13 residues. In germline, CDR1 is WNHNN, CDR2 SYGVQD (reference sequence). DNA of the CDR3: TGCGCCAGCAGTTTCTATAGCACAGATACGCAGTATTTT. This codes for CASSFYSTDTQYF.

The rearrangement joins TRBV9 to TRBJ1-1, with TRBD1 matching 10 bases. The CDR3 totals 16 residues. Losses at the gene ends were 6 bases for V and 4 bases for J; bases not matched to a gene: 12. Germline loops: CDR1 SGDLS, CDR2 YYNGEE. CDR3 in DNA: TGTGCCAGCACAGGGGGGGGGACAGGGGTTGGCACTGAAGCTTTCTTT. Residues: CASTGGGTGVGTEAFF. Drawing the rest from reference TRBV9 and TRBJ1-1, the complete variable domain is DSGVTQTPKHLITATGQRVTLRCSPRSGDLSVYWYQQSLDQGLQFLIQYYNGEERAKGNILERFSAQQFPDLHSELNLSSLELGDSALYFCASTGGGTGVGTEAFFGQGTRLTVV.

This clonotype has ten or more counts. The rearrangement joins TRBV2 to TRBJ1-6; tentatively, D is TRBD1 (6 bases). The CDR3 is 14 amino acids. Germline V gene lookup returns CDR1 SNHLY and CDR2 FYNNEI. V was pared by 6 bases and J by 9 bases, with 15 bases between. CDR3 in DNA: TGTGCCAGCAGATCGGACAGCCTGGGTTCACCCCTCCACTTT. Its protein product is CASRSDSLGSPLHF. Full variable domain (outside the CDR3, taken from reference TRBV2 and TRBJ1-6): EPEVTQTPSHQVTQMGQEVILRCVPISNHLYFYWYRQILGQKVEFLVSFYNNEISEKSEIFDDQFSVERPDGSNFTLKIRSTKLEDSAMYFCASRSDSLGSPLHFGNGTRLTVT.

The chain links TRBV4-1 to TRBJ2-7; D remains unclear. The CDR3 is made up of 14 amino acids. CDR1 is MGHRA, CDR2 YSYEKL, per germline. V dropped 4 bases and J dropped 6 bases, with 16 bases sitting between them. For the CDR3, the DNA is TGCGCCAGCAGCCTCCTCAGGTATATGAGCGAGCAGTACTTC. Translating it yields CASSLLRYMSEQYF.

Ten or more counts support this clonotype. The chain has TRBV12-3 or TRBV12-4 and TRBJ2-2; TRBD2 matches at 8 bases. The CDR3 loop spans 14 amino acids. V gave up 7 bases and J gave up 6 bases; unmatched junction bases: 7. CDR3 in DNA: TGTGCCAGCAACACCCGGGGGGGCGCCGGGGAGCTGTTTTTT. Translated, it gives CASNTRGGAGELFF.

The chain joins TRBV7-2 to TRBJ2-4; the D gene is possibly TRBD2 (5 bases). Trimming left V 1 base short and J 0 bases short, with 13 bases between. The CDR3 runs to 17 residues. Germline V gene sequence: CDR1 SGHTA, CDR2 FQGNSA. The CDR3 DNA sequence: TGTGCCAGCAGCTTAGTTTCGGGGTCGTTAGCCAAAAACATTCAGTACTTC. Its translation: CASSLVSGSLAKNIQYF.

The chain combines TRBV12-3 or TRBV12-4 with TRBJ1-2; 10 nucleotides align to TRBD1. With V trimmed by 7 bases and J by 4 bases, 6 bases remained unmatched. The CDR3 runs to 14 residues. CDR3 in amino acids: CASTLTGGVYGYTF. The DNA for the CDR3 is TGTGCCAGCACCCTGACAGGGGGCGTCTATGGCTACACCTTC.

The sample holds many counts of this clonotype. The chain uses TRBV7-9 and TRBJ1-1; 11 nucleotides align to TRBD1. From germline, CDR1 is SEHNR and CDR2 FQNEAQ (reference sequence). V shed 8 bases and J 0 bases; nucleotides not matched to a gene: 2. The CDR3 runs 14 residues. The CDR3 protein is CASRDRGVNTEAFF. CDR3 nucleotides: TGTGCCAGCCGGGACAGGGGGGTGAACACTGAAGCTTTCTTT.